This entry lists 30 T cell receptor beta chains sequenced from one sample in a study of CD8 T cells in ankylosing spondylitis. TCRdb re-called the 5' RACE reads through MiXCR, storing one row per CDR3 protein. The sample records about 190,000 distinct CDR3 sequences, 13% being singletons. The sample comprised blood, either unsorted or a sorted T cell fraction (not recorded which). The source is a female donor with ankylosing spondylitis or in good health (not recorded which).

This clonotype was detected ten times or more. The chain employs TRBV7-9 and TRBJ1-3; D perhaps matches TRBD1 (6 bases). The ends were cut back, 1 base at V and 8 bases at J, with 18 bases in the middle. The CDR3 runs to 16 residues. Germline CDR1 is SEHNR and CDR2 is FQNEAQ (reference sequence). The CDR3 bases are TGTGCCAGCAGCTTAGGGGGGCGATTAACGGCGGACACCATATATTTT. This gives the protein CASSLGGRLTADTIYF.

This clonotype came up a few times. For the CDR3, the DNA is TGTGCCAGCAGCCTAGGAGGGGTCCTGACTTTC. This encodes CASSLGGVLTF. The chain has TRBV11-2 and TRBJ2-6; maybe TRBD2 (6 bases). V shed 5 bases and J shed 13 bases, with 9 bases lying between them. Germline CDR1 SGHAT, CDR2 FQNNGV. The CDR3 loop spans 11 amino acids.

The rearrangement links TRBV28 to TRBJ1-4; D perhaps matches TRBD1 (6 bases). The germline V and J ends were trimmed by 0 bases and 6 bases, with 11 bases remaining between them. Per the germline V gene, CDR1 is MDHEN and CDR2 is SYDVKM. The CDR3 contains 15 residues. Here the CDR3 reads CASSLWGRGDEKLFF. The CDR3, as DNA: TGTGCCAGCAGTTTATGGGGCAGGGGAGATGAAAAACTGTTTTTT.

The chain uses TRBV7-8 and TRBJ2-1, with TRBD2 as a possible D gene (6 bases). The germline V gene has CDR1 SGHVS and CDR2 FQNEAQ. The CDR3 spans 15 residues. The V gene lost 2 bases and the J gene lost 4 bases, with 12 bases spanning the gap. The CDR3 sequence: CASSLIAGSYNEQFF. CDR3 DNA: TGTGCCAGCAGCTTAATCGCGGGGTCTTACAATGAGCAGTTCTTC.

Many counts were recorded for this clonotype. V and J are TRBV4-2 and TRBJ2-3; 7 nucleotides agree with TRBD2. Germline CDR1 reads LGHNA; CDR2 reads YNFKEQ. J gave up 3 bases and V 0 bases, and 0 bases lay outside the gene matches. This CDR3 is 14 amino acids long. This CDR3 reads CASSQEAGTDTQYF. CDR3 DNA sequence: TGTGCCAGCAGCCAAGAAGCGGGAACAGATACGCAGTATTTT.

This clonotype was seen ten or more times. The V call is TRBV20-1, the J call TRBJ2-7; 10 nucleotides align to TRBD2. V trimming: 3 bases; J trimming: 6 bases; junction bases outside the gene matches: 8. In germline, CDR1 is DFQATT, CDR2 SNEGSKA (reference sequence). The CDR3 has 14 residues. The CDR3 DNA follows: TGCAGTGCTAGTGAGTCTAGCGGGAGTAGCGAGCAGTACTTC. This translates into CSASESSGSSEQYF.

At least ten counts were recorded for this clonotype. The chain employs TRBV5-6 and TRBJ1-2, with D maybe TRBD1 (6 bases). The CDR3 is 19 amino acids. Germline loops: CDR1 SGHDT, CDR2 YYEEEE. V shed 0 bases and J shed 3 bases, with 24 bases lying between them. CDR3 sequence (DNA): TGTGCCAGCAGCTTGGCAGAGTGGGACACAATACGGGGGGACTATGGCTACACCTTC. The encoded protein is CASSLAEWDTIRGDYGYTF.

There are many counts of this clonotype. The V gene is TRBV2, the J gene TRBJ1-5, with TRBD1 as a possible D gene (6 bases). Germline CDR1 reads SNHLY; CDR2 reads FYNNEI. Trimming cost V 6 bases and J 7 bases, with 13 bases left between them. CDR3 length equals 13 residues. The CDR3 is CASRGQSIQPQHF. As DNA, the CDR3 is TGTGCCAGCAGAGGACAGAGCATCCAGCCCCAGCATTTT.

This clonotype was observed many times. V usage is TRBV5-6 and J usage is TRBJ1-1, with D hard to call. Germline V gene lookup returns CDR1 SGHDT and CDR2 YYEEEE. Trimming pared 0 bases from V and 1 base from J, leaving 7 bases between. The CDR3 sequence is 14 residues long. CDR3 sequence (DNA): TGTGCCAGCAGCTTGGAAGTCGGGAACACTGAAGCTTTCTTT. Amino acid sequence: CASSLEVGNTEAFF.

The genes are TRBV19 and TRBJ2-1, with 10 bases fitting TRBD2. V was pared by 7 bases and J by 8 bases, with 11 bases of the junction left unmatched. Germline V gene lookup returns CDR1 LNHDA and CDR2 SQIVND (reference sequence). The CDR3 runs 15 residues. CDR3 coding DNA: TGTGCCAGTAATTCAGCGGGAGGGCCACGCGATGAGCAGTTCTTC. This codes for CASNSAGGPRDEQFF. Together with reference TRBV19 and TRBJ2-1, the CDR3 gives the full variable domain: DGGITQSPKYLFRKEGQNVTLSCEQNLNHDAMYWYRQDPGQGLRLIYYSQIVNDFQKGDIAEGYSVSREKKESFPLTVTSAQKNPTAFYLCASNSAGGPRDEQFFGPGTRLTVL.

This clonotype was counted a few times. V is TRBV5-1 and J is TRBJ2-7; 9 bases are shared with TRBD2. Germline values: CDR1 SGHRS, CDR2 YFSETQ. V gave up 6 bases and J gave up 0 bases; unmatched junction bases: 4. This CDR3 has 14 amino acids. The CDR3 sequence is CASTRTSASYEQYF. For the CDR3, the DNA is TGCGCCAGCACCCGGACTAGCGCCTCCTACGAGCAGTACTTC.

A remark on this clonotype: One base away lies a much larger clone, so this may be a sequencing read error. V and J are TRBV15 and TRBJ1-6, with TRBD1 matching over 7 bases. The CDR3 is 15 residues long. The germline V gene has CDR1 LNHNV and CDR2 YYDKDF (reference sequence). The CDR3: CAISRDRGPDSPLHF. In DNA form, the CDR3 reads TGTGCCATCAGCAGAGATAGGGGGCCCGATTCACCCCTCCACTTT.

This clonotype was seen at least ten times. The gene calls are TRBV7-2 and TRBJ2-7, with 8 bases lining up with TRBD1. With V trimmed by 6 bases and J by 5 bases, 9 bases remained unmatched. This CDR3 is built from 14 residues. Per germline, CDR1 SGHTA and CDR2 FQGNSA. The CDR3 bases are TGTGCCAGCAGTTCGGGACAGGTCATGGACGAGCAGTACTTC. Protein sequence: CASSSGQVMDEQYF.

The chain employs TRBV18 and TRBJ2-7, with 10 nucleotides matching TRBD2. The CDR3 runs to 13 residues. Trimming removed 9 bases from V and 5 bases from J; junction bases left unmatched: 7. The germline V gene encodes CDR1 KGHSH and CDR2 LQKENI. Here the CDR3 reads CASLAGGGDEQYF. The CDR3 bases are TGTGCCAGTTTAGCGGGAGGAGGAGACGAGCAGTACTTC.

This clonotype was picked up many times. This sequence joins TRBV20-1 and TRBJ2-2, with 13 bases matching TRBD2. This CDR3 contains 14 residues. From germline, CDR1 is DFQATT and CDR2 SNEGSKA (reference sequence). The V gene end was trimmed by 5 bases and the J gene end by 4 bases; junction bases not matched to a gene: 1. CDR3 in DNA: TGCAGTGCTCGGACTAGCGGGAGCACCGGGGAGCTGTTTTTT. Translating it yields CSARTSGSTGELFF.

The V call is TRBV20-1, the J call TRBJ2-1, with 8 bases aligning to TRBD2. V shed 2 bases, J shed 14 bases, and the junction held 5 bases outside the gene matches. The V gene's germline CDR1 is DFQATT and CDR2 SNEGSKA (reference sequence). This CDR3 region has 11 residues. The DNA for the CDR3 is TGCAGTGCTAGAACGGGAGGGCAGGAGTTCTTC. It is translated as CSARTGGQEFF.

This clonotype was seen repeatedly, ten times or more. The CDR3 is CASSLTLGGAITGELFF. CDR3 sequence (DNA): TGTGCCAGCAGTTTAACCCTAGGGGGTGCGATCACCGGGGAGCTGTTTTTT. This chain links TRBV12-3 or TRBV12-4 with TRBJ2-2, with D perhaps matching TRBD1 (6 bases). This CDR3 has 17 residues. The V and J ends lost 2 bases and 4 bases respectively, with 17 bases between them.

This clonotype was seen ten or more times. This sequence joins TRBV28 and TRBJ1-4; the D is unclear. V was cut by 2 bases and J by 4 bases, with 5 bases left in between. Germline assignment: CDR1 MDHEN and CDR2 SYDVKM. This CDR3 contains 13 residues. The CDR3 loop reads CASSLSYNEKLFF. DNA of the CDR3: TGTGCCAGCAGTTTAAGTTATAATGAAAAACTGTTTTTT.

This clonotype was recorded many times. V and J are TRBV28 and TRBJ2-5, with D unresolved. Trimming stripped 6 bases from V and 2 bases from J, with 13 bases between. The CDR3 sequence is 14 residues long. Germline values: CDR1 MDHEN, CDR2 SYDVKM. The CDR3 DNA reads as TGTGCCAGCAGCCCGCGATTAAGGCAAGAGACCCAGTACTTC. Amino acids: CASSPRLRQETQYF.

On this clonotype: One end of the junction fails to match germline, which may point to a read error. This chain joins TRBV27 and TRBJ1-2; 9 bases fit TRBD1. Looked up from germline, CDR1 is MNHEY and CDR2 is SMNVEV (reference sequence). The CDR3 runs to 14 residues. The CDR3 sequence is CSSRTDRGPYGYTF. The DNA for the CDR3 is TGTTCCAGCAGGACGGACAGGGGACCCTATGGCTACACCTTC.

This clonotype has more than one count but fewer than ten. Sequence at one end of the junction differs from germline and may be a read error. This chain uses TRBV20-1 with TRBJ1-5, with D possibly matching TRBD1 (6 bases). Per the germline V gene, CDR1 is DFQATT and CDR2 is SNEGSKA (reference sequence). This CDR3 has 16 amino acids. The CDR3 nucleotides read TGCTGTGCTGCCTATCCCGGGGGGGGCGAAGATCAGCCCCAGCATTTT. Translated, it gives CCAAYPGGGEDQPQHF.

V usage is TRBV6-1 and J usage is TRBJ1-1; D gene unclear. This CDR3 spans 14 amino acids. From germline, CDR1 is MNHNS and CDR2 SASEGT. V was clipped by 6 bases and J by 1 base, with 12 bases between them. CDR3 coding DNA: TGTGCCAGCAGGGCGACGGAAAGGAACACTGAAGCTTTCTTT. Encoded protein: CASRATERNTEAFF.

The table lists this clonotype with a few counts. The chain links TRBV11-2 to TRBJ1-1; D ambiguous. Trimming pared 2 bases from V and 7 bases from J, leaving 11 bases between. Germline CDR1 is SGHAT and CDR2 is FQNNGV. CDR3 length equals 13 residues. The CDR3 spells CASSLKASVEAFF. The DNA of the CDR3 is TGTGCCAGCAGCTTAAAGGCATCTGTTGAAGCTTTCTTT.

This clonotype has a count of ten or more. The chain recombines TRBV28 with TRBJ2-5, with 9 bases matching TRBD1. The J segment lost 2 bases and the V segment lost 2 bases, leaving 3 bases of the junction unmatched. The germline V gene encodes CDR1 MDHEN and CDR2 SYDVKM. The CDR3 is 15 amino acids. CDR3 in amino acids: CASSLGGQGQETQYF. The CDR3 nucleotides are TGTGCCAGCAGTTTAGGGGGACAGGGACAAGAGACCCAGTACTTC.

There are a few counts of this clonotype. The rearrangement joins TRBV12-3 or TRBV12-4 to TRBJ1-4; D is possibly TRBD1 (5 bases). The V end lost 7 bases, the J end lost 0 bases, and 24 bases lay between the germline ends. The CDR3 runs 19 residues. Here the CDR3 reads CASTFKAGSVRATNEKLFF. For the CDR3, the DNA is TGTGCCAGCACTTTTAAAGCAGGGTCCGTAAGGGCAACTAATGAAAAACTGTTTTTT.

This clonotype was found many times. CDR3 region: CASSYRGQETQYF. The CDR3 DNA reads as TGTGCCAGCAGTTACAGGGGGCAAGAGACCCAGTACTTC. V usage is TRBV12-3 or TRBV12-4 and J usage is TRBJ2-5; TRBD1 aligns across 8 bases. J gave up 2 bases and V 4 bases, and 0 bases lay outside the gene matches. The CDR3 spans 13 residues.

This clonotype showed up many times. The chain uses TRBV20-1 and TRBJ2-1, with a possible D match to TRBD2 (6 bases). Germline values: CDR1 DFQATT, CDR2 SNEGSKA (reference sequence). This CDR3 region has 15 residues. CDR3 DNA: TGCAGCTCGAGGGAGTTAGCGGCGGGTTACAATGAGCAGTTCTTC. It codes for CSSRELAAGYNEQFF.

This clonotype was observed a handful of times. This chain links TRBV24-1 with TRBJ1-5; D is possibly TRBD1 (5 bases). V shed 0 bases and J shed 8 bases, with 16 bases lying between them. This CDR3 region has 16 residues. Per the germline V gene, CDR1 is KGHDR and CDR2 is SFDVKD. The CDR3 loop reads CATSDLLGRSLEPQHF. The CDR3 coding sequence is TGTGCCACCAGTGATTTGCTGGGGCGGAGCCTGGAGCCCCAGCATTTT.

This sequence joins TRBV19 and TRBJ2-1; D is ambiguous. The V gene lost 7 bases and the J gene lost 1 base, with 11 bases spanning the gap. Per the germline V gene, CDR1 is LNHDA and CDR2 is SQIVND (reference sequence). This CDR3 has 14 residues. CDR3 nucleotide sequence: TGTGCCAGTAACTCCTGGGGTTCCTACAATGAGCAGTTCTTC. Translating it yields CASNSWGSYNEQFF. The full variable domain, in which reference TRBV19 and TRBJ2-1 provide the parts outside the CDR3, is DGGITQSPKYLFRKEGQNVTLSCEQNLNHDAMYWYRQDPGQGLRLIYYSQIVNDFQKGDIAEGYSVSREKKESFPLTVTSAQKNPTAFYLCASNSWGSYNEQFFGPGTRLTVL.

By share, this clonotype counts as medium-sized. V usage is TRBV2 and J usage is TRBJ2-7; D gene unclear. CDR1 SNHLY and CDR2 FYNNEI come from the germline V gene. Trimming cost V 3 bases and J 0 bases, with 15 bases left between them. This CDR3 has 16 residues. The chain's CDR3 is CASSELDFLSSYEQYF. Written as DNA, the CDR3 is TGTGCCAGCAGTGAGTTAGACTTCCTAAGCTCCTACGAGCAGTACTTC.